These 8 T cell receptor beta chains share one sample of origin, sequenced in a study. Via MiXCR, TCRdb re-called the 5' RACE reads, giving one row per CDR3 protein. The profile shows approximately 40,000 distinct CDR3 sequences, about 30% of them singletons. What was sequenced was tumor-infiltrating memory CD4+ T cells sorted from the breast tumor. Subset noted: memory CD4+ T cells, CD4+CD45RO+CD25-. Source of these receptors: a female donor with breast cancer.

Of note for this clonotype: One end of the junction fails to match germline, which may point to a read error. V is TRBV4-2 and J is TRBJ2-1, with D unclear. The CDR3 is 15 amino acids. Germline V CDR1 and CDR2: LGHNA, YNFKEQ. CDR3 in DNA: TGTGCCAGCAGCCAAGGGCAGGCCTCCTACAATGAGCAGCTCTTC. Its translation: CASSQGQASYNEQLF.

This clonotype was found a few times. This rearrangement joins TRBV5-1 to TRBJ2-7; possible D gene TRBD1, 5 bases. This CDR3 is built from 15 residues. Germline V gives CDR1 SGHRS, CDR2 YFSETQ. The V end lost 5 bases, the J end lost 0 bases, and 15 bases lay between the germline ends. In DNA form, the CDR3 reads TGCGCCAGCAGGGTGGACACGACATACTCCTACGAGCAGTACTTC. Amino acids: CASRVDTTYSYEQYF.

The V gene is TRBV3-1, the J gene TRBJ1-2; D unresolved. The germline gives CDR1 LGHDT, CDR2 YNNKEL (reference sequence). This CDR3 spans 14 amino acids. The V and J ends lost 0 bases and 7 bases respectively, with 12 bases between them. The chain's CDR3 is CASSQDWVTGGYTF. The CDR3 region has the DNA TGTGCCAGCAGCCAAGATTGGGTTACGGGTGGCTACACCTTC. The full variable domain, its missing parts supplied by reference TRBV3-1 and TRBJ1-2, is DTAVSQTPKYLVTQMGNDKSIKCEQNLGHDTMYWYKQDSKKFLKIMFSYNNKELIINETVPNRFSPKSPDKAHLNLHINSLELGDSAVYFCASSQDWVTGGYTFGSGTRLTVV.

This clonotype appeared many times. The J gene is TRBJ2-7, the V gene TRBV5-6; 9 nucleotides match TRBD1. The germline CDR1 and CDR2 sequences are SGHDT and YYEEEE. V gave up 5 bases and J gave up 4 bases; unmatched junction bases: 4. The CDR3 sequence is 13 residues long. CDR3: CASRRTGDYEQYF. The CDR3 coding sequence is TGTGCCAGCAGGCGGACAGGGGATTACGAGCAGTACTTC.

Only a few counts were recorded for this clonotype. The chain combines TRBV12-3 or TRBV12-4 with TRBJ1-3; D unresolved. The CDR3 loop spans 14 amino acids. The V end was cut by 6 bases, the J end by 3 bases, with 12 bases between. The CDR3 nucleotides are TGTGCCAGCAGCCCCGCTGGAGGTGGAAACACCATATATTTT. Amino acid sequence: CASSPAGGGNTIYF.

In this sample, this clonotype turned up a few times. The chain carries TRBV5-1 and TRBJ2-5; D might be TRBD1 (6 bases). The V and J ends lost 4 bases and 5 bases respectively, with 12 bases between them. The CDR3 consists of 13 residues. Germline CDR1 and CDR2: SGHRS and YFSETQ. The CDR3 DNA reads TGCGCCAGCAGCGTAAACAGGGTGGAGACCCAGTACTTC. It is translated as CASSVNRVETQYF. The variable domain in full, completed from reference TRBV5-1 and TRBJ2-5, reads KAGVTQTPRYLIKTRGQQVTLSCSPISGHRSVSWYQQTPGQGLQFLFEYFSETQRNKGNFPGRFSGRQFSNSRSEMNVSTLELGDSALYLCASSVNRVETQYFGPGTRLLVL.

V gene TRBV5-1 combines with J gene TRBJ1-1; perhaps TRBD1 as D (5 bases). The germline V gene has CDR1 SGHRS and CDR2 YFSETQ. The CDR3 has 14 residues. The V end lost 1 base, the J end lost 1 base, and 8 bases lay between the germline ends. The CDR3 loop is CASSLFGGNTEAFF. The CDR3 nucleotides are TGCGCCAGCAGCTTGTTCGGGGGGAACACTGAAGCTTTCTTT.

The CDR3 region has the DNA TGTGCCAGCAGCCAAGTTGCAGACGTTGGCATTCAGTACTTC. Its translation is CASSQVADVGIQYF. The chain links TRBV4-2 to TRBJ2-4; the D is unclear. This CDR3 comprises 14 residues. Germline V gives CDR1 LGHNA, CDR2 YNFKEQ. V was shortened by 1 base and J by 9 bases, with 13 bases between the two germline ends.